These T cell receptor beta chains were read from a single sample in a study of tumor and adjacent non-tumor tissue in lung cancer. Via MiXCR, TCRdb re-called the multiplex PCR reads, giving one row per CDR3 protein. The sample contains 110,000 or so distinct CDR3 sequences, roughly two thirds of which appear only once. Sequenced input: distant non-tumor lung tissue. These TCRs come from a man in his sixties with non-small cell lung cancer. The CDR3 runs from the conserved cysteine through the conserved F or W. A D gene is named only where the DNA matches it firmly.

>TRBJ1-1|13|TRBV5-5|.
CASSFGGEDEAFF
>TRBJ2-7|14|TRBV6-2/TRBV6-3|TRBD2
CASSKGLTEYEQYF
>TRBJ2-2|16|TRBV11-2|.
CASSFRGAGVTGELFF
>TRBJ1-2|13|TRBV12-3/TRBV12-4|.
CAGSSTRGYGYTF
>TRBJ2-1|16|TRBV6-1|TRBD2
CASIVLEAGENNEQFF
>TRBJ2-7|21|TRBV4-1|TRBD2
CASSRDRRGTPGLAGIYEQYF
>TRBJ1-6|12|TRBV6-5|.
CAAGADGSPLHF
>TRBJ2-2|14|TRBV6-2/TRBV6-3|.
CASSALKFTGELFF
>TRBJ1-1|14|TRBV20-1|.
CSARDLGVNTEAFF
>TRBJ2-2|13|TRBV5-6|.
CASSSSATGELSF
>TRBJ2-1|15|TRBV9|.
CASSVAWGPYNEQFF
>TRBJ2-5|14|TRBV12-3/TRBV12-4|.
CASSLGGYQETRYF
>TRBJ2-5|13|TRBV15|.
CATSRDQGEWEYF
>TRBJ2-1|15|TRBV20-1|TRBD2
CNAPVSLAEYNEQFF
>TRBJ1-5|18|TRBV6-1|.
CASSEDFSERGLNQPQHF
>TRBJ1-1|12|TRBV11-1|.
CASSLEDSVTFF
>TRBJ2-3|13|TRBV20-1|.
CSTRLLAGDTQYF
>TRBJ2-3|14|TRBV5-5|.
CASSLTVITDTQYF
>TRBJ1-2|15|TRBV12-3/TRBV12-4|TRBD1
CASNLGQGTNYSYTF
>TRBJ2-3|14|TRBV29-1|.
CGVDGGKGTDTQYF
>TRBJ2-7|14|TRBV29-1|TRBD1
CSAPRGTGDYEQYF
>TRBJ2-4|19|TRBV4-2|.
CAISRAQAGGSLAKNIQYF
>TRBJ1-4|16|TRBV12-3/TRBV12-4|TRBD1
CASSSDRGLTNEKLFF
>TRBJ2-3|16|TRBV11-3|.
CASSSIGGTATYTQYF
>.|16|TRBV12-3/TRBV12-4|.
CASGHKGGVTYNEQYF
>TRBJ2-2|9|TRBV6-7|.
CASRRELFF
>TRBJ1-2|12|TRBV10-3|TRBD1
CAISRGQGGYTF
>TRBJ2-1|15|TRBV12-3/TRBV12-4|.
CVSSPGPQTYDEQFF
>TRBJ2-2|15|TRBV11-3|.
CASSLSGTGIGELFF
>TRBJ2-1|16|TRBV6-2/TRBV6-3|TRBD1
CASISGDRVVDNEQFF
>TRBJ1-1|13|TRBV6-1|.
CASSEGGNTEDFF
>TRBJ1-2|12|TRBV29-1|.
CSVRLGSDGYTF
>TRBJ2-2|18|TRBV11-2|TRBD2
CTSSSGVAGATNTGKLFF
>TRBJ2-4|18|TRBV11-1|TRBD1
CASSLATGPGTGKNIQYF
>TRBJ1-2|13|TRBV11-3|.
CASSPGTGLGYTF
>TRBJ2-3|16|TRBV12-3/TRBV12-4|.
CARSPRGSEAIDTQYF
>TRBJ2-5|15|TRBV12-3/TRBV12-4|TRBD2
CASSDTGLALKTHYF
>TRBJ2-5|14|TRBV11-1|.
CASSSDKYQETQYF
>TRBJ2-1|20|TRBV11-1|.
CDSSLILSLAGEGSYNEQFF
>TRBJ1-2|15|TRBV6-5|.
CASSYATGSAHGYTF
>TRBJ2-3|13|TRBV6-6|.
CASSFKNGNTQYF
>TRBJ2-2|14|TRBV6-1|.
CASSVRRGGGELFF
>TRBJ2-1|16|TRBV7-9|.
CASSLARGMGDNEQFF
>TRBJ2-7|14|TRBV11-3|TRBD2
CASRRASGSSYQHF
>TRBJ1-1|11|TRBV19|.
CASSMGSEAFF
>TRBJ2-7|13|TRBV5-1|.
CASSLAREHEQYF
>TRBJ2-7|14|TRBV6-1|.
CASSDPLMCYEQYF
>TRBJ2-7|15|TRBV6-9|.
CASTPGPRPIYEQYF
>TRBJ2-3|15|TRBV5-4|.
CASSSGPSGADTQYF
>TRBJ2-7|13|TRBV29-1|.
CSVRRGSSYERYF
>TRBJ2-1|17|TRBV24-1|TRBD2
CATSEVTSGRTYNEQFF
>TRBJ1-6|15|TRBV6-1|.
CASRNGNRLNSPLHF